The 23 T cell receptor beta chains below come from one sample, sequenced in a study of blood T cell repertoires in COVID-19. Clones were read by immunoSEQ multiplex PCR, and TCRdb kept only the in-frame ones, dropping some. The data show 200,000 to 250,000 clones, 86% seen once. Sequencing input: PBMCs or T cells enriched from blood (not recorded which). The receptors were sampled from a woman between 40 and 55 years old with acute COVID-19.

The chain joins TRBV5-8 to TRBJ1-2; D possibly corresponds to TRBD1 (5 bases). The CDR3 is made up of 15 amino acids. In germline, CDR1 is SGHTS, CDR2 YDEGEE. V lost 5 bases and J 8 bases, leaving 22 bases between the germline ends. CDR3 in amino acids: CASSQNSFGGIGYTF. The CDR3 DNA reads as TGTGCCAGCAGTCAAAATAGTTTCGGGGGGATAGGCTACACCTTC.

This clone was recorded a few times. The chain joins TRBV6-4 to TRBJ2-1; tentatively, D is TRBD1 (5 bases). This CDR3 is built from 15 residues. The germline V gene has CDR1 MRHNA and CDR2 SNTAGT. Trimming cost V 5 bases and J 4 bases, with 15 bases left between them. CDR3 sequence reads: CASSPFRGSYNEQFF. The CDR3 DNA is TGTGCCAGCAGTCCGTTTAGGGGATCTTACAATGAGCAGTTCTTC.

This chain connects TRBV7-3 to TRBJ1-1; 7 nucleotides align to TRBD1. The CDR3 sequence is 15 residues long. CDR1 SGHTA and CDR2 FQGTGA come from the germline V gene. V lost 0 bases, J lost 5 bases, and 6 bases stayed unmatched. The CDR3 loop reads CASSLTGDRLTEAFF. The DNA for the CDR3 is TGTGCCAGCAGCTTAACGGGGGACAGACTTACTGAAGCTTTCTTT.

This CDR3 reads CASSRGSLPEQYF. CDR3 in DNA: TGTGCCAGCTCCCGAGGGTCCCTGCCCGAGCAGTACTTC. This rearrangement joins TRBV5-8 to TRBJ2-7, with a weak D call TRBD2 (5 bases). V gave up 7 bases and J gave up 6 bases, with 17 bases separating them. Germline CDR1 reads SGHTS; CDR2 reads YDEGEE. This CDR3 comprises 13 residues.

This clone showed up just once. V and J are TRBV5-5 and TRBJ2-1; tentatively, D is TRBD2 (6 bases). V was pared by 4 bases and J by 8 bases, with 16 bases between. CDR1 is SGHKS and CDR2 is YYEKEE in the germline V gene (reference sequence). The CDR3 is 14 amino acids. CDR3 residues: CASSTRLGRHEQFF. In DNA, the CDR3 is TGTGCCAGCAGCACGCGACTAGGGAGGCATGAGCAGTTCTTC.

This chain joins TRBV6-6 and TRBJ1-2, with 9 bases matching TRBD1. V gave up 5 bases and J gave up 5 bases; unmatched junction bases: 12. Germline lookup yields CDR1 MNHNY and CDR2 SVGAGI (reference sequence). The CDR3 runs 16 residues. The CDR3 DNA reads TGTGCCAGCAGTGCATCGACGGGACAGGGTAATTATGGCTACACCTTC. Translation: CASSASTGQGNYGYTF.

The J gene is TRBJ2-2, the V gene TRBV27; 7 bases agree with TRBD1. V gave up 6 bases and J gave up 4 bases; unmatched junction bases: 11. The germline V gene encodes CDR1 MNHEY and CDR2 SMNVEV (reference sequence). The CDR3 extends over 16 amino acids. The CDR3 loop reads CASRRLQGGPTGELFF. The DNA of the CDR3 is TGTGCCAGCAGGCGTCTACAAGGGGGCCCCACCGGGGAGCTGTTTTTT.

This clone occurred once. The chain employs TRBV27 and TRBJ1-5; D uncertain. Germline V gene lookup returns CDR1 MNHEY and CDR2 SMNVEV (reference sequence). The V gene lost 5 bases and the J gene lost 7 bases, with 12 bases spanning the gap. The CDR3 has 13 amino acids. Here the CDR3 reads CASSDFHKQPQHF. DNA for the CDR3: TGTGCCAGCAGTGACTTTCATAAACAGCCCCAGCATTTT.

V is TRBV7-8 and J is TRBJ2-1, with a possible D match to TRBD2 (6 bases). There are 14 residues in the CDR3. V dropped 8 bases and J dropped 4 bases, with 15 bases sitting between them. Germline values: CDR1 SGHVS, CDR2 FQNEAQ. The CDR3 is CASVLSGTYNEQFF. The CDR3 nucleotides are TGTGCCAGCGTCTTGTCCGGGACTTACAATGAGCAGTTCTTC. Full variable domain (outside the CDR3, taken from reference TRBV7-8 and TRBJ2-1): GAGVSQSPRYKVAKRGQDVALRCDPISGHVSLFWYQQALGQGPEFLTYFQNEAQLDKSGLPSDRFFAERPEGSVSTLKIQRTQQEDSAVYLCASVLSGTYNEQFFGPGTRLTVL.

The chain recombines TRBV9 with TRBJ1-2, with D uncertain. The CDR3 loop spans 13 amino acids. Looked up from germline, CDR1 is SGDLS and CDR2 is YYNGEE. Trimming stripped 4 bases from V and 7 bases from J, with 14 bases between. The CDR3 DNA reads TGTGCCAGCAGCCTAACTAGCGGAGCTGGCTACACCTTC. Translated: CASSLTSGAGYTF.

The V call is TRBV7-8, the J call TRBJ1-1; D ambiguous. The CDR3 spans 14 residues. Per germline, CDR1 SGHVS and CDR2 FQNEAQ. V was cut by 4 bases and J by 4 bases, with 13 bases left in between. CDR3 sequence (DNA): TGTGCCAGCAGCTACCTCCCGGCGGGCACTGAAGCTTTCTTT. This sequence encodes CASSYLPAGTEAFF.

The chain is built from TRBV7-8 and TRBJ1-5, with TRBD1 matching 7 bases. Germline CDR1 is SGHVS and CDR2 is FQNEAQ. CDR3 length: 13 residues. V gave up 5 bases and J gave up 6 bases; unmatched junction bases: 4. CDR3 sequence: CASSRDRAQPQHF. CDR3 nucleotides: TGTGCCAGCAGCCGAGACAGGGCTCAGCCCCAGCATTTT.

This rearrangement joins TRBV5-1 to TRBJ2-3; 10 bases are a match to TRBD1. The trim removed 5 bases at V and 4 bases at J, leaving 10 bases unmatched. Germline V CDR1 and CDR2: SGHRS, YFSETQ. The CDR3 is made up of 16 amino acids. The CDR3 protein is CASSTTGTGVSDTQYF. CDR3 DNA: TGCGCCAGCAGTACCACCGGGACAGGGGTGTCAGATACGCAGTATTTT.

The chain uses TRBV5-4 and TRBJ2-2, with unresolved D. The CDR3 extends over 13 amino acids. Per the germline V gene, CDR1 is SGHNT and CDR2 is YYREEE (reference sequence). Deletions cut 0 bases from V and 6 bases from J, with 6 bases between. The CDR3 coding sequence is TGTGCCAGCAGCTTGGACAGATCCGGGGAGCTGTTTTTT. Its translation: CASSLDRSGELFF.

This chain connects TRBV6-6 to TRBJ1-2, with no clear D. The V end lost 2 bases, the J end lost 6 bases, and 7 bases lay between the germline ends. CDR3 length equals 12 residues. Germline V lookup: CDR1 MNHNY, CDR2 SVGAGI (reference sequence). The CDR3 is CASSYPGDGYTF. The CDR3 DNA reads TGTGCCAGCAGTTACCCCGGAGATGGCTACACCTTC.

The rearrangement uses TRBV19 and TRBJ1-1, with D hard to call. Germline CDR1 is LNHDA and CDR2 is SQIVND (reference sequence). The CDR3 has 13 amino acids. The germline V and J ends were trimmed by 5 bases and 2 bases, with 9 bases remaining between them. The CDR3 DNA is TGTGCCAGTAGTCCTGCGGTAAACACTGAAGCTTTCTTT. This encodes CASSPAVNTEAFF.

J is TRBJ2-3 and V is TRBV9, with TRBD2 as a possible D gene (5 bases). Germline CDR1 SGDLS, CDR2 YYNGEE. Trimming removed 4 bases from V and 5 bases from J, with 11 bases in between. The CDR3 covers 13 residues. CDR3 protein: CASSTTRGDTQYF. The CDR3 bases are TGTGCCAGCAGCACGACTCGGGGAGATACGCAGTATTTT.

The chain links TRBV27 to TRBJ1-1, with 8 bases identical to TRBD1. V was pared by 6 bases and J by 5 bases, with 8 bases of the junction left unmatched. The CDR3 contains 14 residues. From germline, CDR1 is MNHEY and CDR2 SMNVEV (reference sequence). CDR3 sequence: CASRNQGARTEAFF. The CDR3 DNA is TGTGCCAGCAGGAATCAGGGGGCGCGTACTGAAGCTTTCTTT.

The CDR3, as DNA: TGTGCCAGCAAAACCTATGGGACTAGCGGGGATTCGCAGTATTTT. It encodes CASKTYGTSGDSQYF. The V call is TRBV2, the J call TRBJ2-3; 13 bases fit TRBD2. V lost 7 bases, J lost 10 bases, and 11 bases stayed unmatched. The CDR3 runs 15 residues. In germline, CDR1 is SNHLY, CDR2 FYNNEI.

The chain couples TRBV7-3 to TRBJ1-1; 7 bases align to TRBD1. The germline gives CDR1 SGHTA, CDR2 FQGTGA. The V segment lost 5 bases and the J segment 7 bases; nucleotides outside the gene matches: 10. This CDR3 is built from 14 residues. CDR3 in amino acids: CASSLQPGQFEAFF. The CDR3 DNA sequence: TGTGCCAGCAGCCTTCAACCGGGACAGTTTGAAGCTTTCTTT. Together with reference TRBV7-3 and TRBJ1-1, the CDR3 gives the full variable domain: GAGVSQTPSNKVTEKGKYVELRCDPISGHTALYWYRQSLGQGPEFLIYFQGTGAADDSGLPNDRFFAVRPEGSVSTLKIQRTERGDSAVYLCASSLQPGQFEAFFGQGTRLTVV.

The chain joins TRBV11-2 to TRBJ1-5; tentatively, D is TRBD1 (5 bases). Per the germline V gene, CDR1 is SGHAT and CDR2 is FQNNGV. CDR3 length: 15 amino acids. V lost 5 bases to trimming and J lost 2 bases, with 13 bases between them. The CDR3 region is CASSPGWGGNQPQHF. For the CDR3, the DNA is TGTGCCAGCAGCCCGGGGTGGGGGGGCAATCAGCCCCAGCATTTT.

The J gene is TRBJ2-7, the V gene TRBV10-3, with 8 nucleotides matching TRBD1. The CDR3 runs to 13 residues. Looked up from germline, CDR1 is ENHRY and CDR2 is SYGVKD. The CDR3 spells CATSIGTGYEQYV. The CDR3 region has the DNA TGTGCCACCAGTATCGGGACAGGCTACGAGCAGTACGTC.

The chain has TRBV10-2 and TRBJ2-4; D remains ambiguous. The CDR3 runs 14 residues. Deletions cut 3 bases from V and 0 bases from J, with 6 bases between. The germline V gene has CDR1 WSHSY and CDR2 SAAADI. In DNA form, the CDR3 reads TGCGCCAGCAGTGAAATCCTAGCCAAAAACATTCAGTACTTC. Translating it yields CASSEILAKNIQYF.